The clone carrying this T cell receptor beta chain was seen more than once but under ten times. Its antigen is not known. This CDR3 region has 14 residues. Trimming left V 3 bases short and J 4 bases short, with 10 bases between. The germline V gene encodes CDR1 MGHRA and CDR2 YSYEKL. The PCR had 60 Vbeta and 13 Jbeta primers. Produced via immunoSEQ multiplex PCR; TCRdb's table is partial and in-frame only. The data contain about 150,000 clones, roughly 73% of them singletons. These data come from a study of cytomegalovirus exposure and HLA in healthy donors. The study's findings and limits: In a later analysis, an Asian-associated ancestry cluster reportedly showed fewer N-insertions than the roughly 730-donor mean.

What was sequenced was PBMCs. This TCR derives from a man between 18 and 35 years old in good health and CMV-seropositive. The V gene is TRBV4-1, the J gene TRBJ1-5, with D possibly TRBD1 on 5 matching bases. Here the CDR3 reads CASSQPGKNQPQHF. The CDR3 DNA sequence: TGCGCCAGCAGCCAGCCAGGGAAAAATCAGCCCCAGCATTTT.